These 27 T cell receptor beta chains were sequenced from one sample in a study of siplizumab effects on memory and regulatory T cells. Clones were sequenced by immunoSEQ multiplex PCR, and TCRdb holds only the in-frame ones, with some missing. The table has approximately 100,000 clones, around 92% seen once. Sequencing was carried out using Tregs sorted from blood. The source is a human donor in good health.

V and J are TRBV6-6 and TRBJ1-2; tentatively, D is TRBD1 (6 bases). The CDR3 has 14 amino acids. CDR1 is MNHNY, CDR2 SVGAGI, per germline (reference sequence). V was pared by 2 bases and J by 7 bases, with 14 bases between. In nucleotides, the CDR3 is TGTGCCAGCAGTTACCCGGAGCAGGGGCTTGGCTACACCTTC. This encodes CASSYPEQGLGYTF.

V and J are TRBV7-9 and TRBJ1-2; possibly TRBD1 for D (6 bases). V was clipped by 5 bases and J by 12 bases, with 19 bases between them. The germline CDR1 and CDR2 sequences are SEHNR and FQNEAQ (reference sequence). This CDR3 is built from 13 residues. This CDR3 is CASSPHGGGRDTF. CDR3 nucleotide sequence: TGTGCCAGCAGCCCGCACGGGGGCGGAAGGGACACCTTC.

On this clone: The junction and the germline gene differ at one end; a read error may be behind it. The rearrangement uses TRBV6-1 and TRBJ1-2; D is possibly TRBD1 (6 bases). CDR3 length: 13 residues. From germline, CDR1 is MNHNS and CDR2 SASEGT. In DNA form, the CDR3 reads TGTGCCAGCAGTGAACCATGGACAGATCCTTACGCCTTC. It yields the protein CASSEPWTDPYAF.

CDR3 bases: TGTGCCAGCAGCACCCGACCGGGTGGGCCCTACGAGCAGTACTTC. Translation gives CASSTRPGGPYEQYF. J is TRBJ2-7 and V is TRBV7-8; no clear D. Trimming left V 5 bases short and J 2 bases short, with 16 bases between. The CDR3 loop spans 15 amino acids. The germline V gene encodes CDR1 SGHVS and CDR2 FQNEAQ.

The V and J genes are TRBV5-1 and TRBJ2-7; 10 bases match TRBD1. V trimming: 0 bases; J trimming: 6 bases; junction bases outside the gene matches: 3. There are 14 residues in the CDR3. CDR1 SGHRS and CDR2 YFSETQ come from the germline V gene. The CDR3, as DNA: TGCGCCAGCAGCTTGGCCGGGACAGGGGTCGAGCAGTACTTC. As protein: CASSLAGTGVEQYF.

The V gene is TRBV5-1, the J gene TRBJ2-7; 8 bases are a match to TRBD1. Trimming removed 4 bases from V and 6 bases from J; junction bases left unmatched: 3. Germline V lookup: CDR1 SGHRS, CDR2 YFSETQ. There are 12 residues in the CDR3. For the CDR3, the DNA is TGCGCCAGCAGCATGACAGGGGTCGAGCAGTACTTC. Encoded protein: CASSMTGVEQYF.

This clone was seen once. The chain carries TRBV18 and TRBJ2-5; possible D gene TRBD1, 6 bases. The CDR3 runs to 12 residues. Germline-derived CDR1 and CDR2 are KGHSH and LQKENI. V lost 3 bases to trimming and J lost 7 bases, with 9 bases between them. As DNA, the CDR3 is TGTGCCAGCTCACCCCTGGGGGCGACCCAGTACTTC. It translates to CASSPLGATQYF.

The CDR3 reads CASSDPWLAGGETQYF. The DNA for the CDR3 is TGTGCCAGCAGTGACCCTTGGCTAGCGGGGGGAGAGACCCAGTACTTC. The rearrangement links TRBV2 to TRBJ2-5; TRBD2 aligns across 11 bases. Germline values: CDR1 SNHLY, CDR2 FYNNEI. There are 16 residues in the CDR3. The V gene end was trimmed by 3 bases and the J gene end by 4 bases; junction bases not matched to a gene: 7.

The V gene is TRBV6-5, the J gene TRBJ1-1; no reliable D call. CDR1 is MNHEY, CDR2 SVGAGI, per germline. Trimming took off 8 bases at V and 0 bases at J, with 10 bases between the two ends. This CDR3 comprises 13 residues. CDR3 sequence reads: CASARAVNTEAFF. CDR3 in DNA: TGTGCCAGCGCTAGGGCGGTGAACACTGAAGCTTTCTTT.

The CDR3 here is CASSRGTVNTEAFF. The CDR3 bases are TGTGCCAGCAGCCGAGGGACAGTGAACACTGAAGCTTTCTTT. This rearrangement joins TRBV6-5 to TRBJ1-1; TRBD1 matches 7 bases. The CDR3 has 14 residues. Germline trimming cut 6 bases from V and 0 bases from J; bases unmatched to any gene: 4. Germline V lookup: CDR1 MNHEY, CDR2 SVGAGI.

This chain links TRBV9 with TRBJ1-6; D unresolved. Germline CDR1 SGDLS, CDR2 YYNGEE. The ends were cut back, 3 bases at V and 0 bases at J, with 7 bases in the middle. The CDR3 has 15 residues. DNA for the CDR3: TGTGCCAGCAGCGGGGGAAGCTCCTATAATTCACCCCTCCACTTT. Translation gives CASSGGSSYNSPLHF.

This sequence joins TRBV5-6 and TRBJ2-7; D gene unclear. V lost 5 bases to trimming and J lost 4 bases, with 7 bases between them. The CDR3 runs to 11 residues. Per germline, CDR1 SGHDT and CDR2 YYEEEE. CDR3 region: CASSLEYEQYF. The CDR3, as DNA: TGTGCCAGCAGTTTAGAGTACGAGCAGTACTTC.

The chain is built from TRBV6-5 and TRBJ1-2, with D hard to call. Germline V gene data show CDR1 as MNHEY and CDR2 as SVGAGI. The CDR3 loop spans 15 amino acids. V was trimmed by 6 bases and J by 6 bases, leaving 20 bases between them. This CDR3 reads CASSPHNLAEDGYTF. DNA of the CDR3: TGTGCCAGCAGCCCCCACAACTTAGCCGAGGATGGCTACACCTTC.

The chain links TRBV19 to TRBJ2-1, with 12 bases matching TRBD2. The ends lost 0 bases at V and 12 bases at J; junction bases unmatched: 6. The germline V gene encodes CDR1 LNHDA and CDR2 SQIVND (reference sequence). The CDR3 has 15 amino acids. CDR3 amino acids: CASSIEASGRALQFF. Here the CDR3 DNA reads TGTGCCAGTAGTATAGAGGCTAGCGGGAGGGCCTTGCAGTTCTTC. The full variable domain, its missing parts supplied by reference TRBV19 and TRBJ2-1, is DGGITQSPKYLFRKEGQNVTLSCEQNLNHDAMYWYRQDPGQGLRLIYYSQIVNDFQKGDIAEGYSVSREKKESFPLTVTSAQKNPTAFYLCASSIEASGRALQFFGPGTRLTVL.

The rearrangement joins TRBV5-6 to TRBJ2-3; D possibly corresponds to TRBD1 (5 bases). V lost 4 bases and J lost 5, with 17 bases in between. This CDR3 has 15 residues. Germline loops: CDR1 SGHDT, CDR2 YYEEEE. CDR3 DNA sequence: TGTGCCAGCAGCCCTACGGGCTTCCAGGGAGATACGCAGTATTTT. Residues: CASSPTGFQGDTQYF.

CDR3 region: CASSEGISNQPQHF. In DNA, the CDR3 is TGTGCCAGCTCAGAGGGGATTAGCAATCAGCCCCAGCATTTT. The chain joins TRBV18 to TRBJ1-5, with D perhaps matching TRBD1 (5 bases). CDR3 length: 14 residues. Germline assignment: CDR1 KGHSH and CDR2 LQKENI. The V end was cut by 5 bases, the J end by 0 bases, with 8 bases between.

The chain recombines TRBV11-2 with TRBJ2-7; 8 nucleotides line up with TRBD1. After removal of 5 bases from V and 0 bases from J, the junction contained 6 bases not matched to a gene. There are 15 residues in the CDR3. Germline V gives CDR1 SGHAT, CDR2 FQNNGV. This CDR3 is CASSRGQAPSYEQYF. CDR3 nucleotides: TGTGCCAGCAGCCGGGGACAGGCACCCTCCTACGAGCAGTACTTC.

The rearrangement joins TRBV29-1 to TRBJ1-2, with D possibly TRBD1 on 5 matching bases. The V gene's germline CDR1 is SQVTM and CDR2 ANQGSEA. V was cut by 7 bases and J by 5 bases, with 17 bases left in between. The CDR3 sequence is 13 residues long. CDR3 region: CSGGEGLGYGYTF. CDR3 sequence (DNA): TGCAGCGGGGGGGAAGGTTTAGGGTATGGCTACACCTTC.

CDR3 residues: CASSVTQGLGEAFF. The CDR3 DNA sequence: TGTGCCAGCAGTGTTACTCAGGGTTTGGGTGAAGCTTTCTTT. V and J are TRBV6-1 and TRBJ1-1; the D gene is possibly TRBD1 (5 bases). Per the germline V gene, CDR1 is MNHNS and CDR2 is SASEGT. The CDR3 loop spans 14 amino acids. Trimming took 4 bases from V and 7 from J, leaving 16 bases between them.

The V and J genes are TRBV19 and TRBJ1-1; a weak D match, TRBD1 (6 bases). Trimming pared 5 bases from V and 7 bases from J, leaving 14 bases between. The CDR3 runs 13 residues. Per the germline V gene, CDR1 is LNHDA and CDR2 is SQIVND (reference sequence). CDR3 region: CASSPRDKDEAFF. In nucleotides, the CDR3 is TGTGCCAGTAGTCCCCGGGACAAGGATGAAGCTTTCTTT.

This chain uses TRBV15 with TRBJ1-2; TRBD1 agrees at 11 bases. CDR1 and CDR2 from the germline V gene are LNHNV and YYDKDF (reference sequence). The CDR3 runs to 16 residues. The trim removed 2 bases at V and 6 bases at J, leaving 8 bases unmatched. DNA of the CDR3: TGTGCCACCAGCAGAAAGGGACAGGGGGTTGTTGATGGCTACACCTTC. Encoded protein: CATSRKGQGVVDGYTF.

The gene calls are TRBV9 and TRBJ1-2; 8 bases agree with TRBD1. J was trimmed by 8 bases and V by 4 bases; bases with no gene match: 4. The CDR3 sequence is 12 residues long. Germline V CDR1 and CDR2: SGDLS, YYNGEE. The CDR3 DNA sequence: TGTGCCAGCAGCTCCGGACAGGGCGGCTACACCTTC. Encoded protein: CASSSGQGGYTF.

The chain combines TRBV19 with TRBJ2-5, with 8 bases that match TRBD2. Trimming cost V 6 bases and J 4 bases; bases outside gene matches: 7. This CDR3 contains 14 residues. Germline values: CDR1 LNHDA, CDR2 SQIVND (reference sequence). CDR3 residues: CASSSGSLGETQYF. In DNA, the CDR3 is TGTGCCAGTAGCAGCGGGAGTTTAGGAGAGACCCAGTACTTC.

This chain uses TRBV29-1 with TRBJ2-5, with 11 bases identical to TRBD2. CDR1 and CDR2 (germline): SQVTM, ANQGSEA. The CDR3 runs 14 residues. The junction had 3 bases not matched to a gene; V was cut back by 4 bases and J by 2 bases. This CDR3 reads CSVGLAGGQETQYF. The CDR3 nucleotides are TGCAGCGTTGGGTTAGCGGGGGGGCAAGAGACCCAGTACTTC.

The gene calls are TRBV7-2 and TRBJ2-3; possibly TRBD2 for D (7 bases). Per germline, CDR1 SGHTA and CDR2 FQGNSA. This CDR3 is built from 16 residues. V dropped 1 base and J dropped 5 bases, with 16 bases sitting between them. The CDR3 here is CASSLGGGGAGDTQYF. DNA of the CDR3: TGTGCCAGCAGCTTAGGTGGTGGGGGGGCCGGAGATACGCAGTATTTT.

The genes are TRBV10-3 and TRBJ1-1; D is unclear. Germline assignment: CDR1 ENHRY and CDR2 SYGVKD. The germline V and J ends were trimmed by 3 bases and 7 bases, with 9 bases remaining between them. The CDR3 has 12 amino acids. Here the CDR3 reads CAISERVNEAFF. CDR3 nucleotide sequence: TGTGCCATCAGTGAACGCGTGAATGAAGCTTTCTTT.

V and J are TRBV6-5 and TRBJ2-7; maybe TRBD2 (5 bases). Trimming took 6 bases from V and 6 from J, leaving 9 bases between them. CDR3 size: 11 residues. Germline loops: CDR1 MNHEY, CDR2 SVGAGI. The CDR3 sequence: CASSLLGEQYF. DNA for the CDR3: TGTGCCAGCAGCCTACTAGGCGAGCAGTACTTC.